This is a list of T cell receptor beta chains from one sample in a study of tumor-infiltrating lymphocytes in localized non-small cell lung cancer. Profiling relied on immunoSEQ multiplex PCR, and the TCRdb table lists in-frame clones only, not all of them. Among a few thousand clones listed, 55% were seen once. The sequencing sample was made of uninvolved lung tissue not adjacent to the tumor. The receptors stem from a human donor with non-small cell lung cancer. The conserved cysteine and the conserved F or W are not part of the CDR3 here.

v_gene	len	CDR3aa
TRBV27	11	ASSILGNYGYT
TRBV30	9	AWRMNTEAF
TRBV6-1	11	ASSQNRGYEQY
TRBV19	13	ASSPPGSGANVLT
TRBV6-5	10	ASRRAENEQY
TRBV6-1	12	ASSVTGGSYEQY
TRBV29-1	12	SVRGGPGANVLT
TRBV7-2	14	ASSLVSGQRIGTQY
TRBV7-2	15	ASSQVAGGLSAYEQY
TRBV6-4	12	ASSPMSGLDTQY
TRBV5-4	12	ASSPNREGYGYT
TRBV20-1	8	SAYSEGLF
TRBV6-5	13	ASREDRGGNQPQH
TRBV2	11	ASIVGRGTEAF
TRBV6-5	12	ASSYSTPRAEAF
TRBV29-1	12	SVRTGGENTEAF
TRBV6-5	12	ASKSTFAGNTIY
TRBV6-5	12	ASSQGPDTGELF
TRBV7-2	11	ASLPQRGLGYT
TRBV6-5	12	ASRSPGAFNEQY
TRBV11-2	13	ASSSPVLPQETQY
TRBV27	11	ASKGGTAVGYT
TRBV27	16	ASSLPPFSGSSYNEQF
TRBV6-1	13	ASSEWWGVNTEAF
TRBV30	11	AGRTGRATEAF
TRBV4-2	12	ASSPDRDEREQY
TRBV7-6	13	ASSLAAGVTGELF
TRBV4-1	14	ASSRRLAGDLNEQF
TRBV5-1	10	ASSIDSGELF
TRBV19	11	AAQRQGANEQF
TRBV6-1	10	AGDRDGYGYT
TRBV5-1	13	ASSLDWGEQNGYT
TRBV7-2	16	ASRNAGLAGGDRETQY
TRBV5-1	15	ASSSPSLADYSYEQY
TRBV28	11	ASDPQSTGELF
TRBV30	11	AWSPTGPYEQY
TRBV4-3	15	ASSRSGTSGSADTQY
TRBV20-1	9	SAGPLTEQY
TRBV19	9	ASSIENEQF
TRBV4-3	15	ASSQDGRGGSNQPQH
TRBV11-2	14	ASSSSTGFWSETQY
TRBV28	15	ASSLWASGRPGNEQF
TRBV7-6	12	ASSAGTGLYEQY
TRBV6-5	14	ASSYSGQKSGEKLF
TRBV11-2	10	ASSSSGQPQH
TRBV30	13	AWSVGAGGGYGYT
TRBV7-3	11	ASSFQGGETQY
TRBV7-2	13	ASSHSGKNTGELF
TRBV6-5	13	ASSFGVAGYNEQF